This paragraph covers one T cell receptor beta chain sequence. This entry comes from a study of blood T cell repertoires in COVID-19. About the research overall: Samples of COVID-19 (acute and convalescent) were obtained from the United States, Italy and Spain. PBMCs, B-cell-depleted T cells, or T cells were the source of the cDNA or gDNA that made up the material.

Study processing details: Amplification with reference gene primers provided the estimates of nucleated cell counts. Clones were read by immunoSEQ multiplex PCR, and TCRdb kept only the in-frame ones, dropping some. V and J calls and clone size come straight from that table; D and trimming were deduced from the DNA. Here the sample spans around 23,000 clones, roughly 86% being singletons. In germline, CDR1 is MNHEY, CDR2 SVGEGT. This CDR3 has 15 amino acids. Trimming stripped 3 bases from V and 0 bases from J, with 11 bases between. Sequencing was carried out using peripheral blood. The chain recombines TRBV6-2 or TRBV6-3 with TRBJ1-1, with D possibly being TRBD1 (5 bases). The clonotype comes from a man aged 50-59 years with active COVID-19. CDR3 sequence: CASSYPARVNTEAFF. In DNA form, the CDR3 reads TGTGCCAGCAGTTATCCGGCCAGGGTGAACACTGAAGCTTTCTTT.